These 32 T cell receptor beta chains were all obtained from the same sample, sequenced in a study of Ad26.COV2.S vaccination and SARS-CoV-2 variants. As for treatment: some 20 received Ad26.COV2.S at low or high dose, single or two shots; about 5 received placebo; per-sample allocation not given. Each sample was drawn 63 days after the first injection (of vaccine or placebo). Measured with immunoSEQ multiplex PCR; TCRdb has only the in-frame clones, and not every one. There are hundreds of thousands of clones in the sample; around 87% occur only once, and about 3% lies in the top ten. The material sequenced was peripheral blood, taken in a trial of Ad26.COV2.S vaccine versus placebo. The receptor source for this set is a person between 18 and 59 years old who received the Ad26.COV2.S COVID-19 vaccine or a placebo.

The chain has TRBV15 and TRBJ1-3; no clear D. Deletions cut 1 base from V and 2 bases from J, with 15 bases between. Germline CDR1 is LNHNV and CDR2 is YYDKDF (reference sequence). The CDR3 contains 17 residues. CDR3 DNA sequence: TGTGCCACCAGCAGAGTTGCCCAGACGCGGGCTGGAAACACCATATATTTT. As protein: CATSRVAQTRAGNTIYF.

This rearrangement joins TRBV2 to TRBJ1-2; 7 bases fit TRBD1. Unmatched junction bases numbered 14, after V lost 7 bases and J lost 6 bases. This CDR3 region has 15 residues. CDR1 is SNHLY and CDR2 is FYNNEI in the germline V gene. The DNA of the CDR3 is TGTGCCAGCAAAGAACCCGACAGGGACTGGGATGGCTACACCTTC. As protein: CASKEPDRDWDGYTF.

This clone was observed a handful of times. In DNA, the CDR3 is TGTGCCTGGAGTAAAGGACAGTCTTTTAGGGCACCCCTCCACTTT. This gives the protein CAWSKGQSFRAPLHF. The genes are TRBV30 and TRBJ1-6; tentative D call: TRBD1 (6 bases). The CDR3 runs 15 residues. From germline, CDR1 is GTSNPN and CDR2 SVGIG (reference sequence). V was pared by 2 bases and J by 11 bases, with 19 bases between.

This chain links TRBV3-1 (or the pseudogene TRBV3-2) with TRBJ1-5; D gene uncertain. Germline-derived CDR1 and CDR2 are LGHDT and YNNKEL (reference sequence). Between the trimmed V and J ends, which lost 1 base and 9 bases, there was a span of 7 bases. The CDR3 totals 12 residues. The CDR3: CASSQVSGPQHF. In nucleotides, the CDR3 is TGTGCCAGCAGCCAAGTTTCAGGGCCCCAGCATTTT.

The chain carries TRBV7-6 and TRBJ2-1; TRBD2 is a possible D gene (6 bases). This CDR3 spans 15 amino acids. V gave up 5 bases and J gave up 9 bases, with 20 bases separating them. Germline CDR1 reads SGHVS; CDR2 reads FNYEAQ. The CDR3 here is CASSTRGARRGEQFF. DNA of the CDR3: TGTGCCAGCAGCACTAGGGGAGCTAGGCGGGGTGAGCAGTTCTTC. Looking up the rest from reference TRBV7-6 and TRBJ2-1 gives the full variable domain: GAGVSQSPRYKVTKRGQDVALRCDPISGHVSLYWYRQALGQGPEFLTYFNYEAQQDKSGLPNDRFSAERPEGSISTLTIQRTEQRDSAMYRCASSTRGARRGEQFFGPGTRLTVL.

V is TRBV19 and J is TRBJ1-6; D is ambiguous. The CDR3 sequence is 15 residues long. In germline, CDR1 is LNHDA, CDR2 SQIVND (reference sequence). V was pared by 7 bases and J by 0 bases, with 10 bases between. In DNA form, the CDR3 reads TGTGCCAGTACGAAAGTGAGCTCCTATAATTCACCCCTCCACTTT. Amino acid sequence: CASTKVSSYNSPLHF.

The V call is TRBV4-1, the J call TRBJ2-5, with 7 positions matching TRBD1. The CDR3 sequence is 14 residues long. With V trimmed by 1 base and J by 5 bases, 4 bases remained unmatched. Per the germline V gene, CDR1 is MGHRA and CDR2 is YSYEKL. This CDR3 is CASSQGTGAETQYF. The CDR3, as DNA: TGCGCCAGCAGCCAAGGTACAGGGGCGGAGACCCAGTACTTC.

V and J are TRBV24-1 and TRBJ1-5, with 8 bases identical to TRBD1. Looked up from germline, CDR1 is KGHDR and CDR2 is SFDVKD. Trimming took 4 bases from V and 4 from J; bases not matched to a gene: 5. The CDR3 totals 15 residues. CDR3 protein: CATSEGGTGNQPQHF. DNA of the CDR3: TGTGCCACCAGTGAGGGGGGGACAGGAAATCAGCCCCAGCATTTT.

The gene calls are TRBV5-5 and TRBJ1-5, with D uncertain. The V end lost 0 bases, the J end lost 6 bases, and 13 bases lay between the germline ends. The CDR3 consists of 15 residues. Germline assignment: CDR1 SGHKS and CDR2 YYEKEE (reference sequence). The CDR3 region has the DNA TGTGCCAGCAGCTTGGAGGGTTGGTGGGGTCAGCCCCAGCATTTT. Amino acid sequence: CASSLEGWWGQPQHF. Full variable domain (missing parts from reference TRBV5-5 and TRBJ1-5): DAGVTQSPTHLIKTRGQQVTLRCSPISGHKSVSWYQQVLGQGPQFIFQYYEKEERGRGNFPDRFSARQFPNYSSELNVNALLLGDSALYLCASSLEGWWGQPQHFGDGTRLSIL.

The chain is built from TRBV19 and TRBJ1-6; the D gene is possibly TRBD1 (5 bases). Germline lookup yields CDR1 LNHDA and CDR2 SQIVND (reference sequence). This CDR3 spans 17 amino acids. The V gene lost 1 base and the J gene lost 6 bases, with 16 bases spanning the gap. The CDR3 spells CASSIAVWGVINSPLHF. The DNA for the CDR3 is TGTGCCAGTAGTATAGCGGTTTGGGGGGTGATTAATTCACCCCTCCACTTT.

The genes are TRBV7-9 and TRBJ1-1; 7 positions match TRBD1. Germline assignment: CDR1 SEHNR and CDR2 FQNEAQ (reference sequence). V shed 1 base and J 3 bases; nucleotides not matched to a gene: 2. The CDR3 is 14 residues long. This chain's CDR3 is CASSLGGTDTEAFF. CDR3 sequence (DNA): TGTGCCAGCAGCTTAGGGGGGACAGACACTGAAGCTTTCTTT.

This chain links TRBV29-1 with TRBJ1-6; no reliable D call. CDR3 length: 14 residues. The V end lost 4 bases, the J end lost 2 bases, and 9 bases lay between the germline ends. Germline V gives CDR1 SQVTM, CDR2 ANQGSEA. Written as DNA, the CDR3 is TGCAGCGTTGTTAGGACGACCTATAATTCACCCCTCCACTTT. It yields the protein CSVVRTTYNSPLHF.

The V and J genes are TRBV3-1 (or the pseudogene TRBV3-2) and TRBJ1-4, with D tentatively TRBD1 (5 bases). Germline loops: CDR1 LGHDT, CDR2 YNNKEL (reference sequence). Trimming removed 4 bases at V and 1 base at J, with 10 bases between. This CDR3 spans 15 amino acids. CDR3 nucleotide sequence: TGTGCCAGCAGCCCAGCAGGGAGAACTAATGAAAAACTGTTTTTT. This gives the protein CASSPAGRTNEKLFF.

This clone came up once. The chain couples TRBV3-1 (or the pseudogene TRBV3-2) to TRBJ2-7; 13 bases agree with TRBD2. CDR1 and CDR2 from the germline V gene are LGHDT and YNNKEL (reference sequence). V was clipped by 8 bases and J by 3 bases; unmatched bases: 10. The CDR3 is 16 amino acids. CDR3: CASRGTSGDAHYEQYF. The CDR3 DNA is TGTGCCAGCCGAGGGACTAGCGGGGACGCGCACTACGAGCAGTACTTC.

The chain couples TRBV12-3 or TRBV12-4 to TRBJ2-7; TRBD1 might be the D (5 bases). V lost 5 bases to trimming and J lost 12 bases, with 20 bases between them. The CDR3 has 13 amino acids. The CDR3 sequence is CASSLGAGHSMYF. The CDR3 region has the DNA TGTGCCAGCAGTCTAGGGGCTGGACATTCTATGTACTTC.

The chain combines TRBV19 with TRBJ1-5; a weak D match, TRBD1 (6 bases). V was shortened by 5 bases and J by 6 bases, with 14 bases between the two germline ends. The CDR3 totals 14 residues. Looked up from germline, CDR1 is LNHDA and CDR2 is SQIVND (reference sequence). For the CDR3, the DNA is TGTGCCAGTAGTCAGACGGGGGGGCCTCAGCCCCAGCATTTT. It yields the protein CASSQTGGPQPQHF. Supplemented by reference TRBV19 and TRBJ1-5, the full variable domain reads DGGITQSPKYLFRKEGQNVTLSCEQNLNHDAMYWYRQDPGQGLRLIYYSQIVNDFQKGDIAEGYSVSREKKESFPLTVTSAQKNPTAFYLCASSQTGGPQPQHFGDGTRLSIL.

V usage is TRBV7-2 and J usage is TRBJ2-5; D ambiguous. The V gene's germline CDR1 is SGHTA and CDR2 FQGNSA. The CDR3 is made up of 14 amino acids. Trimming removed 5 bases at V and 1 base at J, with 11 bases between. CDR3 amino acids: CASSARAIQETQYF. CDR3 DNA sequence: TGTGCCAGCAGCGCTAGGGCTATCCAAGAGACCCAGTACTTC. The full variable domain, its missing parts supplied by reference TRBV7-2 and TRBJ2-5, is GAGVSQSPSNKVTEKGKDVELRCDPISGHTALYWYRQSLGQGLEFLIYFQGNSAPDKSGLPSDRFSAERTGGSVSTLTIQRTQQEDSAVYLCASSARAIQETQYFGPGTRLLVL.

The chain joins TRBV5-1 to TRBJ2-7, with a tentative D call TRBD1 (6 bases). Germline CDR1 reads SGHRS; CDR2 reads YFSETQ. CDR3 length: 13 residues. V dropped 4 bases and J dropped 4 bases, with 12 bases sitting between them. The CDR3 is CASSPGTFYEQYF. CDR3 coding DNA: TGCGCCAGCAGCCCGGGGACATTTTACGAGCAGTACTTC.

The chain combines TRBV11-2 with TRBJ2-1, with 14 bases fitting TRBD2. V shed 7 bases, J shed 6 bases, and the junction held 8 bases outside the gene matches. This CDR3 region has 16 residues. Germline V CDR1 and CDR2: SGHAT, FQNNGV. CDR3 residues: CASNRLAGGDLNEQFF. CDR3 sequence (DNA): TGTGCCAGCAACCGACTAGCGGGGGGGGATCTCAATGAGCAGTTCTTC. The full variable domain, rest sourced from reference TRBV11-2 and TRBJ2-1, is EAGVAQSPRYKIIEKRQSVAFWCNPISGHATLYWYQQILGQGPKLLIQFQNNGVVDDSQLPKDRFSAERLKGVDSTLKIQPAKLEDSAVYLCASNRLAGGDLNEQFFGPGTRLTVL.

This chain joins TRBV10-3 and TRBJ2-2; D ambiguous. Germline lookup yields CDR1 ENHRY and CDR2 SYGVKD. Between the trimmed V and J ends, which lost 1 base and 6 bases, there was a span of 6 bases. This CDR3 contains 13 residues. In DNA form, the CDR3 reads TGTGCCATCAGTGAGTTACTCCCCGGGGAGCTGTTTTTT. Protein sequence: CAISELLPGELFF.

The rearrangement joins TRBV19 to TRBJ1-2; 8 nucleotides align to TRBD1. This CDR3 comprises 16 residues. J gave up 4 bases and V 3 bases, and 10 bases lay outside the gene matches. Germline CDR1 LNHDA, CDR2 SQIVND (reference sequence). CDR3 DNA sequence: TGTGCCAGTAGTATCCCCGGACAGGGAGTGTCCTATGGCTACACCTTC. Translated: CASSIPGQGVSYGYTF. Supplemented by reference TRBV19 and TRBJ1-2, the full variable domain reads DGGITQSPKYLFRKEGQNVTLSCEQNLNHDAMYWYRQDPGQGLRLIYYSQIVNDFQKGDIAEGYSVSREKKESFPLTVTSAQKNPTAFYLCASSIPGQGVSYGYTFGSGTRLTVV.

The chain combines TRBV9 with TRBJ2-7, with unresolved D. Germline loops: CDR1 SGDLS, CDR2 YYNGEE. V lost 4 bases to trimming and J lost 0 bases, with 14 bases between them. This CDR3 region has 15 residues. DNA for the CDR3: TGTGCCAGCAGCCCATCACCGGAGAGCTCCTACGAGCAGTACTTC. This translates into CASSPSPESSYEQYF.

The CDR3 loop is CASSVDARVAYEQYF. The CDR3 bases are TGTGCCAGCAGCGTAGATGCCAGGGTGGCCTACGAGCAGTACTTC. The rearrangement uses TRBV9 and TRBJ2-7, with D perhaps TRBD1 (5 bases). The germline V gene has CDR1 SGDLS and CDR2 YYNGEE. The V and J ends lost 0 bases and 2 bases respectively, with 12 bases between them. The CDR3 runs to 15 residues.

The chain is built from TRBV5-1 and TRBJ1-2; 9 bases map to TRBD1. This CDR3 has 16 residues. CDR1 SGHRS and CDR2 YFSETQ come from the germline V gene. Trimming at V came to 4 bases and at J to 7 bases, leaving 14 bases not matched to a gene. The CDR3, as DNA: TGCGCCAGCAGCGGGGGAACTCCGGGACAGGGTGTTGGCTACACCTTC. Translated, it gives CASSGGTPGQGVGYTF.

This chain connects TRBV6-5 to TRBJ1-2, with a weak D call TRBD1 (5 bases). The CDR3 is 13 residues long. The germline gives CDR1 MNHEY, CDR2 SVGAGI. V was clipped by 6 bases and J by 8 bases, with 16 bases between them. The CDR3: CASRGLLEEGYTF. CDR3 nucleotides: TGTGCCAGCAGGGGACTACTCGAGGAAGGCTACACCTTC.

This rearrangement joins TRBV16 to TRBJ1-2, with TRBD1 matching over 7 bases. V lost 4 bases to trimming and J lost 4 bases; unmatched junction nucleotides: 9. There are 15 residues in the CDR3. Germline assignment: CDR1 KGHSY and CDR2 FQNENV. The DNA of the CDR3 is TGTGCCAGCAGCCTATCAGAGACAGGGATCTATGGCTACACCTTC. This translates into CASSLSETGIYGYTF.

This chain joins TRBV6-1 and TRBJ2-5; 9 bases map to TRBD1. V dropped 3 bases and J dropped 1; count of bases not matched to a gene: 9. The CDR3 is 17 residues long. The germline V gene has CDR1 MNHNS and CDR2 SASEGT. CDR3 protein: CASSEPGQGVFQETQYF. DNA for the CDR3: TGTGCCAGCAGTGAGCCGGGACAGGGCGTCTTCCAAGAGACCCAGTACTTC.

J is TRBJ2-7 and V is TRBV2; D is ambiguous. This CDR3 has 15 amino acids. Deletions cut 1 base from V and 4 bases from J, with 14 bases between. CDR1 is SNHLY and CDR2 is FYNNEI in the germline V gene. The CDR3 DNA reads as TGTGCCAGCAGTGAAGGGGCCGAAATGTCGTACGAGCAGTACTTC. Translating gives CASSEGAEMSYEQYF.

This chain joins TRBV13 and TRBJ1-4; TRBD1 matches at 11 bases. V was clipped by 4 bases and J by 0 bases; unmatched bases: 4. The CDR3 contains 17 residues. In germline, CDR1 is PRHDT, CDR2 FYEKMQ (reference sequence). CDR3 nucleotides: TGTGCCAGCAGCTCAGGACAGGGGGCTGCAACTAATGAAAAACTGTTTTTT. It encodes CASSSGQGAATNEKLFF.

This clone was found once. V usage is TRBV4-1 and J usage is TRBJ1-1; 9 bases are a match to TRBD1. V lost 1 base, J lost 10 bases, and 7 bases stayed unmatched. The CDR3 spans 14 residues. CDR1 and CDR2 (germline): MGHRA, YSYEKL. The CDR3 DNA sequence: TGCGCCAGCAGCCAAGCCGGGACAGGGACATCAGCTTTCTTT. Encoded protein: CASSQAGTGTSAFF.

DNA of the CDR3: TGTGCCAGCAGATCGACAGGTGATAATGAAAAACTGTTTTTT. This codes for CASRSTGDNEKLFF. This chain joins TRBV6-5 and TRBJ1-4, with D maybe TRBD1 (6 bases). The CDR3 sequence is 14 residues long. Germline CDR1 and CDR2: MNHEY and SVGAGI. The V gene lost 6 bases and the J gene lost 4 bases, with 12 bases spanning the gap.

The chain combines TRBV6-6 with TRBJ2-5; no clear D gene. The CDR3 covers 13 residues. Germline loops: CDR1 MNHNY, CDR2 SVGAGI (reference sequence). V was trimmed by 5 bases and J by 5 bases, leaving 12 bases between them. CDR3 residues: CASSTRLFETQYF. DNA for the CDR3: TGTGCCAGCAGTACCCGGTTGTTCGAGACCCAGTACTTC.